This is a list of T cell receptor beta chains from one sample in a study of blood T cell repertoires in COVID-19. The table came from immunoSEQ multiplex PCR; TCRdb's copy has only in-frame clones and leaves some out. The sample carries about 190,000 clones, over 80% recorded once. The source material was PBMCs or T cells enriched from blood (not recorded which). The origin of the receptors is a woman aged 30 to 39 who had been exposed to COVID-19. Each CDR3 is given with its conserved first and last residue. The D gene is left open where the match is weak. Clone size is not always given. Where it is, it says once, few, many or a class for expanded clones.

>few|TRBV5-1|TRBJ2-7|-
CASSLTPFYEQYF
TGCGCCAGCAGCCTGACACCCTTCTACGAGCAGTACTTC
>-|TRBV19|TRBJ2-7|-
CASRSSVSSYEQYF
TGTGCCAGTAGGTCTAGCGTCAGCTCCTACGAGCAGTACTTC
>-|TRBV3-1/TRBV3-2|TRBJ1-1|-
CASSQGGGANTEAFF
TGTGCCAGCAGCCAAGGTGGAGGGGCGAACACTGAAGCTTTCTTT
>-|TRBV4-1|TRBJ2-5|-
CASSSWEPQETQYF
TGCGCCAGCAGCTCGTGGGAGCCTCAAGAGACCCAGTACTTC
>-|TRBV5-1|TRBJ2-3|TRBD2
CASSASGGVTDTQYF
TGCGCCAGCAGCGCTAGCGGGGGGGTCACAGATACGCAGTATTTT
>once|TRBV4-3|TRBJ2-2|TRBD2
CASSQGGLAGDPNGELFF
TGCGCCAGCAGCCAAGGAGGACTAGCGGGGGATCCAAACGGGGAGCTGTTTTTT
>-|TRBV18|TRBJ1-3|TRBD1
CASSPPASRGTGNTIYF
TGTGCCAGCTCACCACCGGCCAGCAGGGGGACTGGAAACACCATATATTTT
>-|TRBV9|TRBJ1-4|-
CASSPDTQQKLFF
TGTGCCAGCAGCCCGGACACCCAGCAAAAACTGTTTTTT
>-|TRBV5-1|TRBJ1-6|-
CASSLVLRVGSPLHF
TGCGCCAGCAGCTTGGTTCTCAGGGTTGGGTCACCCCTCCACTTT
>once|TRBV20-1|TRBJ2-3|TRBD2
CSASSGLLAGQVTDTQYF
TGCAGTGCTAGTAGCGGGTTGCTAGCGGGGCAGGTCACAGATACGCAGTATTTT
>-|TRBV18|TRBJ1-3|-
CASSPEGYSGNTIYF
TGTGCCAGCTCACCAGAGGGATACTCTGGAAACACCATATATTTT
>-|TRBV27|TRBJ2-7|-
CASSFRQVVYF
TGTGCCAGCAGTTTTAGACAGGTGGTGTACTTC
>-|TRBV6-5|TRBJ2-1|TRBD1
CASSYSNRGPYNEQFF
TGTGCCAGCAGTTACTCTAACAGGGGGCCTTACAATGAGCAGTTCTTC
>-|TRBV5-6|TRBJ2-1|TRBD1
CASSRDRPNEQFF
TGTGCCAGCAGCCGGGACAGGCCTAATGAGCAGTTCTTC
>-|TRBV18|TRBJ1-1|TRBD1
CASSPTTGGFNTEAFF
TGTGCCAGCTCACCGACCACAGGGGGGTTTAACACTGAAGCTTTCTTT
>once|TRBV20-1|TRBJ2-1|-
CSASKSGPLGEQFF
TGCAGTGCTAGTAAGAGCGGGCCACTCGGTGAGCAGTTCTTC
>-|TRBV21-1|TRBJ1-2|-
CASSPRTGGYTF
TGTGCCAGCAGCCCACGGACAGGTGGCTACACCTTC
>-|TRBV19|TRBJ2-7|TRBD1
CASSIWDRPNEQYF
TGTGCCAGTAGTATATGGGACAGGCCGAACGAGCAGTACTTC
>-|TRBV12-5|TRBJ1-5|TRBD1
CASGTTGVQPQHF
TGTGCTAGTGGCACGACAGGGGTGCAGCCCCAGCATTTT
>few|TRBV7-9|TRBJ2-3|TRBD1
CASRVLDGQGSTDTQYF
TGTGCCAGCAGGGTTCTCGATGGACAGGGTAGCACAGATACGCAGTATTTT
>few|TRBV7-8|TRBJ1-5|-
CASSYARDKGQPQHF
TGTGCCAGCAGCTACGCCCGGGACAAGGGACAGCCCCAGCATTTT
>-|TRBV7-6|TRBJ1-4|-
CASSFSATNEKLFF
TGTGCCAGCAGCTTCAGTGCAACTAATGAAAAACTGTTTTTT
>-|TRBV27|TRBJ1-3|TRBD1
CASSQTGGYGNTIYF
TGTGCCAGCAGTCAGACAGGGGGCTACGGAAACACCATATATTTT
>-|TRBV28|TRBJ1-5|-
CASSYYEGYNQPQHF
TGTGCCAGCAGTTATTATGAGGGCTATAATCAGCCCCAGCATTTT
>few|TRBV27|TRBJ1-5|TRBD1
CASSPWTGKDQPQHF
TGTGCCAGCAGTCCATGGACAGGGAAGGATCAGCCCCAGCATTTT
>-|TRBV2|TRBJ2-5|-
CASTLGTQRRTQYF
TGTGCCAGCACCCTCGGGACTCAGAGACGGACCCAGTACTTC
>-|TRBV9|TRBJ1-2|-
CASSVVTDPYGYTF
TGTGCCAGCAGCGTAGTAACAGATCCCTATGGCTACACCTTC
>-|TRBV6-2/TRBV6-3|TRBJ1-1|TRBD1
CASSPTRSGTGRSEAFF
TGTGCCAGCAGCCCTACCCGATCCGGGACAGGGAGGAGTGAAGCTTTCTTT